This passage covers 10 T cell receptor beta chains from one sample sequenced in a study of metastatic and nonmetastatic thyroid tumors. All patients were untreated before thyroid surgery. Using MiXCR, TCRdb re-called clones from the PCR reads. The profile covers some 19,000 clones, with under 30% appearing a single time and 13% taken by the ten largest. Sequencing input: tumor tissue. These receptor sequences come from a female donor with papillary thyroid cancer or a benign thyroid nodule (not recorded which). Some clones in this sample may be carry-over from other donors' samples.

At least ten counts were recorded for this clone. In DNA form, the CDR3 reads TGTGCCAGCAGTTACTGGAGGGATTTTACGGACGGCTACACCTTC. Residues: CASSYWRDFTDGYTF. The chain carries TRBV6-6 and TRBJ1-2; no clear D. The V and J ends lost 1 base and 8 bases respectively, with 17 bases between them. In germline, CDR1 is MNHNY, CDR2 SVGAGI (reference sequence). The CDR3 totals 15 residues.

CDR3 sequence (DNA): TGCGCCAGCAGCTTGTCTAGCGGGAGCCGCATTGAGCAGTTCTTC. Amino acids: CASSLSSGSRIEQFF. The chain links TRBV5-1 to TRBJ2-1, with 10 nucleotides matching TRBD2. The CDR3 loop spans 15 amino acids. Germline CDR1 and CDR2: SGHRS and YFSETQ. The J segment lost 9 bases and the V segment lost 1 base, leaving 7 bases of the junction unmatched.

The sample holds a few counts of this clone. CDR3 residues: CASSLSGRGLEQYF. CDR3 sequence (DNA): TGTGCCAGCAGTTTATCCGGGAGGGGACTCGAGCAGTACTTC. The chain combines TRBV28 with TRBJ2-7; 8 bases are shared with TRBD2. The germline V gene encodes CDR1 MDHEN and CDR2 SYDVKM. The CDR3 extends over 14 amino acids. V trimming: 1 base; J trimming: 6 bases; junction bases outside the gene matches: 5.

This clone has a count of ten or more. The chain uses TRBV9 and TRBJ2-5, with TRBD2 matching over 7 bases. This CDR3 is built from 14 residues. V lost 3 bases to trimming and J lost 2 bases; unmatched junction nucleotides: 4. The V gene's germline CDR1 is SGDLS and CDR2 YYNGEE. In DNA form, the CDR3 reads TGTGCCAGCAGCGGCGCGGGAGTGCAAGAGACCCAGTACTTC. It specifies CASSGAGVQETQYF. The full variable domain, completed using reference TRBV9 and TRBJ2-5, is DSGVTQTPKHLITATGQRVTLRCSPRSGDLSVYWYQQSLDQGLQFLIQYYNGEERAKGNILERFSAQQFPDLHSELNLSSLELGDSALYFCASSGAGVQETQYFGPGTRLLVL.

This clone was counted only a few times. The chain recombines TRBV6-1 with TRBJ2-6; D remains unclear. The CDR3 totals 15 residues. The V end lost 2 bases, the J end lost 0 bases, and 5 bases lay between the germline ends. CDR1 is MNHNS and CDR2 is SASEGT in the germline V gene. The CDR3, as DNA: TGTGCCAGCAGTGAAAGGCTCTCTGGGGCCAACGTCCTGACTTTC. This codes for CASSERLSGANVLTF.

The DNA for the CDR3 is TGTGCCAGCAGTTTTATAGGAAACCCCCACGAGCAGTACTTC. It specifies CASSFIGNPHEQYF. The rearrangement uses TRBV27 and TRBJ2-7, with D uncertain. Between the trimmed V and J ends, which lost 3 bases and 5 bases, there was a span of 14 bases. This CDR3 has 14 residues. Germline loops: CDR1 MNHEY, CDR2 SMNVEV (reference sequence).

This clone was observed a handful of times. The chain carries TRBV6-1 and TRBJ2-7; D unresolved. The CDR3 is made up of 11 amino acids. From germline, CDR1 is MNHNS and CDR2 SASEGT. V was cut by 10 bases and J by 9 bases, with 16 bases left in between. CDR3 in DNA: TGTGCCACCTATGATGGGTCAGGGCAGTACTTC. Translation gives CATYDGSGQYF.

The chain uses TRBV28 and TRBJ2-3; D remains ambiguous. The CDR3 runs to 12 residues. CDR1 and CDR2 from the germline V gene are MDHEN and SYDVKM. Deletions cut 2 bases from V and 0 bases from J, with 0 bases between. The CDR3 is CASSLSTDTQYF. The CDR3 DNA reads TGTGCCAGCAGTTTAAGCACAGATACGCAGTATTTT.

A few counts support this clone. V is TRBV9 and J is TRBJ2-2; D is uncertain. The CDR3 is 11 residues long. The germline V gene has CDR1 SGDLS and CDR2 YYNGEE. The V gene lost 2 bases and the J gene lost 7 bases, with 3 bases spanning the gap. The CDR3 region is CASSVSGELFF. CDR3 DNA sequence: TGTGCCAGCAGCGTTAGCGGGGAGCTGTTTTTT.

This clone was counted between two and nine times. V gene TRBV6-1 combines with J gene TRBJ1-2; no reliable D call. V lost 4 bases and J lost 5, with 14 bases in between. From germline, CDR1 is MNHNS and CDR2 SASEGT. The CDR3 is 14 residues long. This CDR3 is CASSAPDGIYGYTF. CDR3 bases: TGTGCCAGCAGTGCCCCGGACGGGATTTATGGCTACACCTTC.